Shown below are 2 T cell receptor beta chains from a single sample sequenced in a study of T cell responses to AZD1222 COVID-19 vaccine. TCRdb's copy holds only in-frame clones and misses some; the assay was immunoSEQ multiplex PCR. Found here are 110,000 to 150,000 clones, 75% to 90% of them singletons; the top ten hold about 8%. Here the sequenced sample was peripheral blood, taken on day 0 of AZD1222 vaccination. The receptors originated from an adult in good health.

A single count supports this clone. This chain joins TRBV6-5 and TRBJ1-2; D is uncertain. The CDR3 is 14 amino acids. Trimming took 0 bases from V and 8 from J, leaving 13 bases between them. Looked up from germline, CDR1 is MNHEY and CDR2 is SVGAGI. The CDR3 spells CASSYSEEVGGYTF. In DNA, the CDR3 is TGTGCCAGCAGTTACTCGGAGGAGGTTGGAGGCTACACCTTC.

V and J are TRBV7-8 and TRBJ2-5; D is ambiguous. The V end lost 3 bases, the J end lost 1 base, and 9 bases lay between the germline ends. Germline lookup yields CDR1 SGHVS and CDR2 FQNEAQ. The CDR3 has 14 amino acids. The CDR3 is CASSLVSGQETQYF. The CDR3 DNA reads TGTGCCAGCAGCTTGGTCTCTGGCCAAGAGACCCAGTACTTC.